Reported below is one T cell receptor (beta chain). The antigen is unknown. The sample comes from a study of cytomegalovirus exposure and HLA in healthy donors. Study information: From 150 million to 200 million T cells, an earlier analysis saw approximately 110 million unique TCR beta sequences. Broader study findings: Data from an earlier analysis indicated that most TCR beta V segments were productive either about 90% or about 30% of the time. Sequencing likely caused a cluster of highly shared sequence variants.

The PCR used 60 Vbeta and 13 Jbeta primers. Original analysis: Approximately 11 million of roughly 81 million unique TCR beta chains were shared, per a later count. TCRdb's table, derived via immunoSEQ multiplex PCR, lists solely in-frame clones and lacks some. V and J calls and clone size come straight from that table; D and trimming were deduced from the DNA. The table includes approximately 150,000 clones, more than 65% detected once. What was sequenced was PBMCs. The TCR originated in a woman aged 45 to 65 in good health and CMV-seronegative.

The CDR3 nucleotides read TGTGCCAGCAGGCAGACTAGCACAGATACGCAGTATTTT. It encodes CASRQTSTDTQYF. The rearrangement uses TRBV5-4 and TRBJ2-3; no clear D. The CDR3 covers 13 residues. Trimming took 5 bases from V and 0 from J, leaving 7 bases between them. CDR1 is SGHNT, CDR2 YYREEE, per germline (reference sequence).